The T cell receptor (beta chain) described here comes from a study of OX40 agonist ivuxolimab in advanced cancers. In terms of the full investigation: Ivuxolimab was a fully human IgG2 agonistic monoclonal antibody targeting the costimulatory receptor OX40 (CD134). Intravenous ivuxolimab was administered to patients every 2 weeks at six dose levels: 0.01, 0.1, 0.3, 1.5, 3 and 10 mg/kg. Of the roughly 50 dose-escalation patients, hepatocellular carcinoma was present in around 19, melanoma in approximately 15, renal cell carcinoma in 9 and head and neck cancer in 9. In the dose-escalation cohort, around four fifths of patients were male, and the mean age was 60 years with a range of roughly 20 to 80. Patients were allowed to have had prior anti-PD-1, anti-PD-L1 or anti-CTLA-4 therapy, and around 40% of the dose-escalation patients had previously received checkpoint inhibitors. Partial responses were achieved by three dose-escalation patients, of whom one had hepatocellular carcinoma and two had cutaneous melanoma. The purpose of peripheral TCRbeta sequencing was to test whether ivuxolimab changed TCR sequence diversity and led to clonal T-cell expansion. The paper describes the monotherapy dose-escalation part (N ≈ 49 patients) of the phase I trial of ivuxolimab. Overall study outcomes, separate from this receptor: Low levels of normalized T-cell clonal expansion were also seen in some patients who did not respond. In the 0.1-3.0 mg/kg groups, partial responders were among the patients with the lowest normalized peripheral clonal expansion, particularly in CD8+ T cells. At doses from 0.1 to 3.0 mg/kg, clonal expansion was seen in both CD4+ and CD8+ blood T cells between baseline and week 6. Antigen specificity was not determined for the clonally expanded peripheral T cells. After ivuxolimab, expanded clones were on average more numerous among CD8+ T cells than among CD4+ T cells.

CDR1 and CDR2 (MDHEN, SYDVKM) derive from the germline V gene. Trimming removed 2 bases from V and 4 bases from J, leaving 14 bases between the germline ends. CDR3 length: 15 amino acids, cysteine to phenylalanine. The only DNA kept is the CDR3, 45 bases in frame from the first base. The trial excluded patients who had a history of autoimmune disease or who were on systemic immunosuppression. Peripheral blood for TCR sequencing was collected from all dose cohorts at baseline, on cycle 4 day 1, and on cycle 7 day 1. Samples came from an open-label, multicenter, first-in-human phase I dose-escalation trial of ivuxolimab. Adults with locally advanced or metastatic head and neck squamous cell, hepatocellular, melanoma or renal cell carcinoma were enrolled in the trial. Before TCR sequencing, CD4+ T cells and CD8+ T cells were sorted from peripheral blood as separate populations. Remarks on this clone: The antigen it binds to is not known. Base qualities are missing; no much larger clone stands one base away.

For sequencing of the TCRbeta CDR3 region, genomic DNA was extracted from the sorted cells. TCRbeta CDR3 regions were sequenced using the immunoSEQ Assay. TCRdb's version of the immuneACCESS table is confined to in-frame rearrangements and falls short of the full clone set. An unresolved V gene accounts for under half of the shortfall where checked; the remainder is of unknown origin. This sample comprises about 110,000 clones, approximately 90% of them detected only once. Jointly, the top ten make up about 1.2% of the sample. The chain was built from TRBV28 and TRBJ1-1; a confident D gene designation cannot be given. Material: CD4+ or CD8+ T cells sorted from blood, obtained in a trial of the OX40 agonist ivuxolimab. The source of this sequence is an adult with an advanced solid tumor such as melanoma, head and neck, liver or kidney cancer. The nucleotides are TGTGCCAGCAGTTTAACCCCCGAACCGGGCACTGAAGCTTTCTTT. It specifies CASSLTPEPGTEAFF. Supplemented by the reference TRBV28 and TRBJ1-1 proteins around the CDR3, the complete variable domain is DVKVTQSSRYLVKRTGEKVFLECVQDMDHENMFWYRQDPGLGLRLIYFSYDVKMKEKGDIPEGYSVSREKKERFSLILESASTNQTSMYLCASSLTPEPGTEAFFGQGTRLTVV.